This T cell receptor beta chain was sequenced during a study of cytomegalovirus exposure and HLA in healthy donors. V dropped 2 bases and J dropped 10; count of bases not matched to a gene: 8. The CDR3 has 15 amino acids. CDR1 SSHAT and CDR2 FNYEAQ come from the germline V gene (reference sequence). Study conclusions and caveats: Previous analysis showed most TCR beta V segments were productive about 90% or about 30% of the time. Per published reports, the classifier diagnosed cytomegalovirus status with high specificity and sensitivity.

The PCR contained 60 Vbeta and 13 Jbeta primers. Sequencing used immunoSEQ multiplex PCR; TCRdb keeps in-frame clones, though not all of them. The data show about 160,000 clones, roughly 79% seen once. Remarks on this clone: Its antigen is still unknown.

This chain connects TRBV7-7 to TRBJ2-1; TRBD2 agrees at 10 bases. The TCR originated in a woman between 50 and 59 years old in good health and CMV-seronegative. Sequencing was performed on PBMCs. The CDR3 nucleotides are TGTGCCAGCAGCTTATATAGCGGGGGGATCGGAGAGCAGTTCTTC. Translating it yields CASSLYSGGIGEQFF.